The clone carrying this TCR beta chain was picked up one time. The entry originates in a study of blood T cell repertoires in COVID-19. The CDR3 spans 15 residues. Looked up from germline, CDR1 is MGHRA and CDR2 is YSYEKL. V was cut by 0 bases and J by 4 bases, with 12 bases left in between. Methods used by the authors: For nucleated cells, counts were estimated from reference gene primer amplification. Assay: immunoSEQ multiplex PCR; the TCRdb copy retains only in-frame clones and omits some. From that table come the V and J calls and clone size; the DNA was used to work out D and trimming. The table records 200,000 to 250,000 clones, around nine tenths of them present only once.

The sequence was obtained from a man younger than 35 with active or convalescent COVID-19. This sequence joins TRBV4-1 and TRBJ1-1; D unresolved. The sample was peripheral blood. CDR3 nucleotide sequence: TGCGCCAGCAGCCAAGAGGCAGGTGGAGGCACTGAAGCTTTCTTT. This translates into CASSQEAGGGTEAFF.